Listed below are T cell receptor beta chains from one sample, sequenced in a study of T-cell reconstitution after alpha-beta-depleted transplantation in children. A single record per CDR3 protein comes from TCRdb applying MiXCR to the PCR reads. The sample contains 440,000 or so distinct CDR3 sequences, 43% of which appear only once. The material was PBMCs, obtained before TCRalphabeta/CD19-depleted stem cell transplant. The source of these receptors is a girl aged 2-10 years with aplastic anemia, due to receive a stem cell transplant. The CDR3 runs from the conserved cysteine through the conserved F or W. D genes are given only for firm matches. Clone size, where shown, is once, few, many, or a class for clones that have expanded.

D gene	clone size	V gene	J gene	CDR3 DNA	CDR3 protein
NA	few	TRBV14	TRBJ2-5	TGTGCCAGCAGCCTTCCGGGAGAGACCCAGTACTTC	CASSLPGETQYF
NA	NA	TRBV7-9	TRBJ2-3	TGTGCCAGCAGGTATCCCTGGCCAGAGGATGCAGATACGCAGTATTTT	CASRYPWPEDADTQYF
TRBD1	NA	TRBV10-3	TRBJ1-1	TGTGCCATCAGCCGGGACAGGGGAGGAGACACTGAAGCTTTCTTT	CAISRDRGGDTEAFF
NA	many	TRBV27	TRBJ2-5	TGTGCCAGCAGTTTAACAGGGCCCCCCCAAGAGACCCAGTACTTC	CASSLTGPPQETQYF
TRBD1	NA	TRBV9	TRBJ2-1	TGTGCCAGCAGCGCCCTCCATGGGGGGACAGGGTTGTTCTTC	CASSALHGGTGLFF
TRBD2	NA	TRBV5-6	TRBJ2-1	TGTGCCAGCAGCACCCGGACTAGCGGGAGTTGGAATGAGCAGTTCTTC	CASSTRTSGSWNEQFF
NA	NA	TRBV7-9	TRBJ2-1	TGTGCCAGCAGCTTAGGTACAGGGAATGAGCAGTTCTTC	CASSLGTGNEQFF
NA	few	TRBV20-1	TRBJ1-2	TGCAGTGCTAGAGATGGAGCAGCGGGTTCCCTAATCGTAGGTGGCTACACCTTC	CSARDGAAGSLIVGGYTF
NA	few	TRBV7-3	TRBJ2-1	TGTGCCAGCAGCTTACAGGGGCCCCTCTACAATGAGCAGTTCTTC	CASSLQGPLYNEQFF
NA	NA	TRBV29-1	TRBJ2-2	TGCAGCGCCGGGTTGACCGGGGAGCTGTTTTTT	CSAGLTGELFF
NA	few	TRBV29-1	TRBJ2-2	TGCAGCGTTGGGGTAGGGTCTGGCACCGGGGAGCTGTTTTTT	CSVGVGSGTGELFF
NA	many	TRBV7-2	TRBJ1-3	TGTGCCAGCAGCTCGGACGGTTTCTCTGGAAACACCATATATTTT	CASSSDGFSGNTIYF
NA	many	TRBV7-9	TRBJ2-3	TGTGCCAGCTCTCCTGGGAGGGGGAGGAGCACAGATACGCAGTATTTT	CASSPGRGRSTDTQYF
TRBD1	NA	TRBV7-9	TRBJ1-4	TGTGCCAGCAGCTTAAACAGGGGACCTAATGAAAAACTGTTTTTT	CASSLNRGPNEKLFF
TRBD2	NA	TRBV4-1	TRBJ2-7	TGCGCCAGCAGCCAAGACGTAGGACTAGCTTACGAGCAGTACTTC	CASSQDVGLAYEQYF
TRBD1	many	TRBV12-3/TRBV12-4	TRBJ1-1	TGTGCCAGCAGTCCCGCCGGGACAGGGCAATCTGAAGCTTTCTTT	CASSPAGTGQSEAFF
NA	many	TRBV12-3/TRBV12-4	TRBJ1-2	TGTGCCAGCAGCCTATCCTTGAACTATGGCTACACCTTC	CASSLSLNYGYTF
NA	few	TRBV19	TRBJ1-2	TGTGCCAGTAGGGGTGGGCCTCGACTTAACTATGGCTACACCTTC	CASRGGPRLNYGYTF
TRBD2	few	TRBV6-2/TRBV6-3	TRBJ2-2	TGTGCCAGCAGTTACGCTCCACCGGGACTAGCGGGAGGGAACACCGGGGAGCTGTTTTTT	CASSYAPPGLAGGNTGELFF
TRBD2	NA	TRBV9	TRBJ2-1	TGTGCCAGCAGCGCCCCCCCCCGGGAGGTGGTGGGCAATGAGCAGTTCTTC	CASSAPPREVVGNEQFF
NA	few	TRBV7-6	TRBJ1-2	TGTGCCAGCAGCTTACAGAGCATCGAGTGGGCCGGCGGCGGCTACACCTTC	CASSLQSIEWAGGGYTF
NA	few	TRBV7-9	TRBJ2-1	TGTGCCAGCAGCTGGGGAACGGGGCAGTTCTTC	CASSWGTGQFF
TRBD1	few	TRBV5-1	TRBJ1-1	TGCGCCAGCAGAGACAGGGGGCATACTGAAGCTTTCTTT	CASRDRGHTEAFF